These T cell receptor beta chains were read from a single sample in a study of blood T cell repertoires in COVID-19. Sequenced by immunoSEQ multiplex PCR; TCRdb stores in-frame clones only, minus some. The sample has roughly 330,000 clones; roughly 88% are singletons. The sample consisted of PBMCs or T cells enriched from blood (not recorded which). The receptor source for this set is a man aged 30 to 39 who had recovered from COVID-19. Each CDR3 is given with its conserved first and last residue. A D gene is named only where the DNA matches it firmly. The size entry is marked missing in some rows and otherwise reads once, few, many or a size class.

D: TRBD1
J: TRBJ2-7
V: TRBV6-2/TRBV6-3
size: -
CDR3: CASSYGTGAVEQYF
DNA: TGTGCCAGCAGTTACGGGACAGGGGCGGTCGAGCAGTACTTC

D: TRBD1
J: TRBJ1-4
V: TRBV7-9
size: -
CDR3: CASSPTGGGGEKLFF
DNA: TGTGCCAGCAGCCCGACAGGGGGAGGTGGTGAAAAACTGTTTTTT

D: TRBD1
J: TRBJ1-6
V: TRBV11-3
size: -
CDR3: CASSKDRQGSYNSPLHF
DNA: TGTGCCAGCAGCAAAGATAGACAGGGCTCCTATAATTCACCCCTCCACTTT

D: TRBD2
J: TRBJ2-1
V: TRBV9
size: -
CDR3: CASSHPIAGGAYNEQFF
DNA: TGTGCCAGCAGCCACCCAATAGCGGGGGGGGCCTACAATGAGCAGTTCTTC

D: TRBD2
J: TRBJ2-7
V: TRBV9
size: -
CDR3: CASSPRGGWYEQYF
DNA: TGTGCCAGCAGCCCCCGGGGGGGCTGGTACGAGCAGTACTTC

D: -
J: TRBJ1-5
V: TRBV12-3/TRBV12-4
size: once
CDR3: CASSRGPTIQHF
DNA: TGTGCCAGCAGCCGTGGGCCGACTATCCAGCATTTT

D: TRBD1
J: TRBJ1-2
V: TRBV13
size: -
CDR3: CASSSGGTGFNTF
DNA: TGTGCCAGCAGCTCTGGGGGGACAGGGTTTAACACCTTC

D: TRBD2
J: TRBJ2-5
V: TRBV30
size: -
CDR3: CALKPRLAPETQYF
DNA: TGTGCCCTCAAACCCAGACTAGCTCCGGAGACCCAGTACTTC

D: -
J: TRBJ2-7
V: TRBV2
size: -
CDR3: CASSGGQTYEQYF
DNA: TGTGCCAGCAGTGGGGGGCAGACCTACGAGCAGTACTTC

D: TRBD1
J: TRBJ1-5
V: TRBV5-1
size: -
CDR3: CASSLAGTGEQPQHF
DNA: TGCGCCAGCAGCTTGGCCGGGACAGGGGAACAGCCCCAGCATTTT